This T cell receptor beta chain is drawn from a study of cytomegalovirus exposure and HLA in healthy donors. Germline V gene sequence: CDR1 GTSNPN, CDR2 SVGIG (reference sequence). The CDR3 length is 14 residues. V trimming: 3 bases; J trimming: 4 bases; junction bases outside the gene matches: 6. The count of this clone is one. Researchers ran the PCR with 60 Vbeta and 13 Jbeta primers. Repertoires were generated with immunoSEQ multiplex PCR, while TCRdb's copy carries only in-frame clones and drops some. The sample lists under 200,000 clones, 82% occurring once. The sequenced sample was PBMCs. The receptor was isolated from a girl aged 2-9 years in good health and CMV-seropositive. J is TRBJ2-3 and V is TRBV30; 8 bases line up with TRBD2. In nucleotides, the CDR3 is TGTGCCTGGAGAGAGGCAGCGGGAGCAGATACGCAGTATTTT. Translation: CAWREAAGADTQYF.